These 16 T cell receptor beta chains were all obtained from the same sample, sequenced in a study of neurological immune-mediated disorders. TCRdb reprocessed the 5' RACE reads with MiXCR, giving one entry per CDR3 protein. Of around 14,000 distinct CDR3 sequences listed, 10% are singletons. Sequenced material: PBMCs. These TCRs come from a woman aged 40 to 49 in good health.

This clonotype was counted many times. CDR3 nucleotide sequence: TGCAGTGCTAGAGATTTGGGAACCGGGGAGCTGTTTTTT. This gives the protein CSARDLGTGELFF. The chain joins TRBV20-1 to TRBJ2-2; D is ambiguous. This CDR3 region has 13 residues. Trimming took off 0 bases at V and 5 bases at J, with 7 bases between the two ends. CDR1 is DFQATT and CDR2 is SNEGSKA in the germline V gene (reference sequence).

In this sample, this clonotype turned up many times. The chain is built from TRBV20-1 and TRBJ2-5; 14 bases fit TRBD2. This CDR3 comprises 17 residues. The J segment lost 7 bases and the V segment lost 6 bases, leaving 16 bases of the junction unmatched. The germline V gene encodes CDR1 DFQATT and CDR2 SNEGSKA (reference sequence). CDR3 nucleotides: TGCAGTGCCAGTGAGACTAGCGGGGGGGCCTTGGTGGCGACCCAGTACTTC. Its protein is CSASETSGGALVATQYF.

This clonotype was found many times. The CDR3: CASSPPAGTSANYEQYF. CDR3 bases: TGTGCCAGCAGTCCCCCGGCAGGGACTAGCGCAAACTACGAGCAGTACTTC. V is TRBV12-3 or TRBV12-4 and J is TRBJ2-7; 10 nucleotides align to TRBD2. The CDR3 is 17 residues long. V lost 5 bases to trimming and J lost 3 bases; unmatched junction nucleotides: 13.

By share of the sample, this clonotype is medium-sized. The chain carries TRBV15 and TRBJ1-1, with D perhaps matching TRBD1 (6 bases). The CDR3 runs to 12 residues. Per germline, CDR1 LNHNV and CDR2 YYDKDF (reference sequence). V was trimmed by 5 bases and J by 5 bases, leaving 9 bases between them. The CDR3 here is CATSSGTTEAFF. The CDR3, as DNA: TGTGCCACCAGCTCCGGGACAACTGAAGCTTTCTTT.

This clonotype was seen repeatedly, ten times or more. CDR3 region: CASSLDSATYNEQFF. The CDR3 DNA follows: TGTGCCAGCAGCTTAGACAGCGCAACCTACAATGAGCAGTTCTTC. This sequence joins TRBV7-8 and TRBJ2-1; D unresolved. Germline V CDR1 and CDR2: SGHVS, FQNEAQ. V lost 1 base and J 2 bases, leaving 9 bases between the germline ends. The CDR3 covers 15 residues.

This clonotype has a count of ten or more. This chain connects TRBV4-1 to TRBJ2-1, with D maybe TRBD2 (6 bases). Trimming removed 0 bases from V and 3 bases from J, with 12 bases in between. The CDR3 is 16 residues long. CDR1 MGHRA and CDR2 YSYEKL come from the germline V gene. The CDR3 region has the DNA TGCGCCAGCAGCCAAGAGCTGACTAGGGACTACAATGAGCAGTTCTTC. Translation gives CASSQELTRDYNEQFF.

DNA for the CDR3: TGTGCCAGTAGTATATCAGGGACTGTTAACTATGGCTACACCTTC. Translating it yields CASSISGTVNYGYTF. The chain combines TRBV19 with TRBJ1-2, with TRBD1 as a possible D gene (5 bases). Germline values: CDR1 LNHDA, CDR2 SQIVND (reference sequence). The CDR3 totals 15 residues. Trimming removed 2 bases at V and 1 base at J, with 11 bases between.

Ten or more counts support this clonotype. The gene calls are TRBV7-8 and TRBJ2-1; D ambiguous. The germline V and J ends were trimmed by 3 bases and 4 bases, with 16 bases remaining between them. The CDR3 extends over 16 amino acids. CDR1 and CDR2 (germline): SGHVS, FQNEAQ. This CDR3 reads CASSFTSGFGYNEQFF. The CDR3 region has the DNA TGTGCCAGCAGCTTCACGTCGGGTTTTGGTTACAATGAGCAGTTCTTC. The full variable domain, completed using reference TRBV7-8 and TRBJ2-1, is GAGVSQSPRYKVAKRGQDVALRCDPISGHVSLFWYQQALGQGPEFLTYFQNEAQLDKSGLPSDRFFAERPEGSVSTLKIQRTQQEDSAVYLCASSFTSGFGYNEQFFGPGTRLTVL.

In this sample, this clonotype turned up many times. This chain links TRBV20-1 with TRBJ2-5, with 16 bases aligning to TRBD2. J was trimmed by 3 bases and V by 5 bases; bases with no gene match: 6. CDR1 and CDR2 (germline): DFQATT, SNEGSKA (reference sequence). There are 16 residues in the CDR3. As DNA, the CDR3 is TGCAGTGCTCCGGGACTAGCGGGGGGGTTCGAAGAGACCCAGTACTTC. The encoded protein is CSAPGLAGGFEETQYF.

This clonotype was seen ten or more times. The chain carries TRBV20-1 and TRBJ1-2; 7 bases fit TRBD1. J lost 8 bases, V lost 6 bases, and 6 bases had no gene match. The CDR3 totals 11 residues. The germline CDR1 and CDR2 sequences are DFQATT and SNEGSKA (reference sequence). CDR3 in DNA: TGCAGTGCCGGCGGACAGGAAGGCTACACCTTC. Translating gives CSAGGQEGYTF.

This clonotype was seen ten or more times. The chain recombines TRBV6-5 with TRBJ2-3, with 12 nucleotides matching TRBD2. Germline V lookup: CDR1 MNHEY, CDR2 SVGAGI. V gave up 6 bases and J gave up 4 bases; unmatched junction bases: 5. This CDR3 comprises 15 residues. The CDR3 loop is CASRATSGSSDTQYF. The CDR3 DNA sequence: TGTGCCAGCAGAGCGACTAGCGGGAGTTCAGATACGCAGTATTTT.

Ten or more counts support this clonotype. CDR3 sequence (DNA): TGCAGTGCTAGACACCGGGACAGGGGGGGATACGAGCAGTACTTC. Encoded protein: CSARHRDRGGYEQYF. The chain has TRBV20-1 and TRBJ2-7; 11 nucleotides match TRBD1. Trimming removed 2 bases from V and 4 bases from J; junction bases left unmatched: 7. Germline CDR1 reads DFQATT; CDR2 reads SNEGSKA (reference sequence). The CDR3 is 15 residues long.

This clonotype was observed at least ten times. This chain links TRBV5-1 with TRBJ2-1, with 11 bases that match TRBD2. The CDR3 contains 16 residues. J gave up 7 bases and V 4 bases, and 10 bases lay outside the gene matches. The germline V gene encodes CDR1 SGHRS and CDR2 YFSETQ. The CDR3 loop is CASSLRTSGWGNEQFF. The CDR3 bases are TGCGCCAGCAGCCTGCGGACTAGCGGGTGGGGGAATGAGCAGTTCTTC.

This clonotype is medium-sized (0.01 to 0.1%) within its sample. The V call is TRBV27, the J call TRBJ1-1, with D unresolved. CDR1 MNHEY and CDR2 SMNVEV come from the germline V gene (reference sequence). V was pared by 5 bases and J by 6 bases, with 13 bases between. The CDR3 totals 13 residues. CDR3 sequence (DNA): TGTGCCAGCAGTCCGAACCCGGCGGCTGAAGCTTTCTTT. This codes for CASSPNPAAEAFF.

There are many counts of this clonotype. J is TRBJ2-7 and V is TRBV7-9, with D possibly matching TRBD1 (6 bases). Germline loops: CDR1 SEHNR, CDR2 FQNEAQ (reference sequence). V lost 4 bases and J 2 bases, leaving 9 bases between the germline ends. The CDR3 consists of 13 residues. The CDR3 loop is CASSSGVAYEQYF. CDR3 in DNA: TGTGCCAGCAGCTCAGGGGTTGCCTACGAGCAGTACTTC.

This clonotype has a count of ten or more. The V and J genes are TRBV20-1 and TRBJ1-2; 7 bases agree with TRBD1. The germline gives CDR1 DFQATT, CDR2 SNEGSKA (reference sequence). Germline trimming cut 1 base from V and 4 bases from J; bases unmatched to any gene: 9. CDR3 size: 15 residues. CDR3 residues: CSARGGGGQVYGYTF. The CDR3 DNA reads as TGCAGTGCTAGAGGAGGGGGAGGACAGGTCTATGGCTACACCTTC.